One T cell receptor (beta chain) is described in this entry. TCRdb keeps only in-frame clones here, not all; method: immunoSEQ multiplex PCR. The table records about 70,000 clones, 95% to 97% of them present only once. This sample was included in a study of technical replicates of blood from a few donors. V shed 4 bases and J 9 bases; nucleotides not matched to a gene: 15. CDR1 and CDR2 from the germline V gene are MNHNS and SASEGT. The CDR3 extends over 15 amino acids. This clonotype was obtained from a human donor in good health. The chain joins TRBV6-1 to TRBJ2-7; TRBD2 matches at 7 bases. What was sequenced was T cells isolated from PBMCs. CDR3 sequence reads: CASSGGGDSLPGQYF. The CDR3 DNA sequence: TGTGCCAGCAGTGGGGGGGGAGACTCACTCCCTGGGCAGTACTTC.